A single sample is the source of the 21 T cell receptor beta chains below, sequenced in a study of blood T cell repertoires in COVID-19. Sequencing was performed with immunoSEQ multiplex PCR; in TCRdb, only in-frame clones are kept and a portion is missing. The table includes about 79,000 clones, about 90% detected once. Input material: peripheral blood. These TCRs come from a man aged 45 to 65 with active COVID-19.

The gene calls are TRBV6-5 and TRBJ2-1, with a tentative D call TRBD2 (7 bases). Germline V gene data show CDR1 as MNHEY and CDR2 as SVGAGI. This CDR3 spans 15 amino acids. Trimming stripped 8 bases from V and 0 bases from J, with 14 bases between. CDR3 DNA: TGTGCCAGCGAGGGGGGGGCCGACTCCTACAATGAGCAGTTCTTC. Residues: CASEGGADSYNEQFF.

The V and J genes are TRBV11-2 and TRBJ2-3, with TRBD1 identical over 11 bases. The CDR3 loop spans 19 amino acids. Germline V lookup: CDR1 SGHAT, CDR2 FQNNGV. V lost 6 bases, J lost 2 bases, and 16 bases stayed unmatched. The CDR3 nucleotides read TGTGCCAGCAGTTCCAGACCGGCCGGGACAGGGGGTCCCACAGATACGCAGTATTTT. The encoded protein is CASSSRPAGTGGPTDTQYF.

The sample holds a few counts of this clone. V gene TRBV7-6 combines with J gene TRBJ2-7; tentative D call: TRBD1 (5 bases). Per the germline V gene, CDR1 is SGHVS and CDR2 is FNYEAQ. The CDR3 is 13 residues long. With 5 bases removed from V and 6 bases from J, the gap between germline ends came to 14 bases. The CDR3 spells CASSLSSGFEQYF. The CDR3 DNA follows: TGTGCCAGCAGCCTATCTTCAGGGTTCGAGCAGTACTTC.

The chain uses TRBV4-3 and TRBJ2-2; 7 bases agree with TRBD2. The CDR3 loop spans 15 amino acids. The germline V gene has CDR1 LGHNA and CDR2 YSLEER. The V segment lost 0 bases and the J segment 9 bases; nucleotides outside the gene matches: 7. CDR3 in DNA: TGCGCCAGCAGCCAAGACCGGGGGGATCGGTGGGAGCTGTTTTTT. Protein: CASSQDRGDRWELFF.

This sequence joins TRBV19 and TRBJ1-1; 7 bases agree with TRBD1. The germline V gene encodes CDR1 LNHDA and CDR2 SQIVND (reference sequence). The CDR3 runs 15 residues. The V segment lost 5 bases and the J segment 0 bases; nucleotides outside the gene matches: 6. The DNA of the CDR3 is TGTGCCAGTAGTCCTTTGACAGGGATGAACACTGAAGCTTTCTTT. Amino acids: CASSPLTGMNTEAFF.

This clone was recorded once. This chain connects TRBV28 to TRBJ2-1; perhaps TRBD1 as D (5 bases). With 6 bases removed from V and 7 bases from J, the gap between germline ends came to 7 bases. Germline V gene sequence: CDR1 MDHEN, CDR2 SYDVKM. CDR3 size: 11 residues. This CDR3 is CASRYRNEQFF. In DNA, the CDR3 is TGTGCCAGCAGGTACAGGAATGAGCAGTTCTTC.

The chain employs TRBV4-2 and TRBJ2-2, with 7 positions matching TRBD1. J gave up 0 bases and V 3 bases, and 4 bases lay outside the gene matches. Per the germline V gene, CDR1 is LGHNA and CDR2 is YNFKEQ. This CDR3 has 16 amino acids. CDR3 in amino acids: CASSQSQGANTGELFF. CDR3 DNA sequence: TGTGCCAGCAGCCAGTCCCAGGGGGCGAACACCGGGGAGCTGTTTTTT.

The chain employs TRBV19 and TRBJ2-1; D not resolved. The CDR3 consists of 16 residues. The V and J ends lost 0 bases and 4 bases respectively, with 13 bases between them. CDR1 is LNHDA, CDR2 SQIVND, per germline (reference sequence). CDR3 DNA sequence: TGTGCCAGTAGTATAGACGTCACACCCCTTTACAATGAGCAGTTCTTC. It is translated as CASSIDVTPLYNEQFF.

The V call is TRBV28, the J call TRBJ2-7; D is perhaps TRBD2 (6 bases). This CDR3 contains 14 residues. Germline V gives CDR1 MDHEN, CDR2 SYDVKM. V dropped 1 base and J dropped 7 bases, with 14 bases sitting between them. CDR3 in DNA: TGTGCCAGCAGTTTATACCGGGCAGGGAGGGAGCAGTACTTC. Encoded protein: CASSLYRAGREQYF.

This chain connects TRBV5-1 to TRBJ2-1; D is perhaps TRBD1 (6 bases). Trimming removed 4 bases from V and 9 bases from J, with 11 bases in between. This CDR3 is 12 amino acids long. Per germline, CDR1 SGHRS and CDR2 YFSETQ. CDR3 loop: CASSPTGSEQFF. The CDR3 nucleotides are TGCGCCAGCAGCCCCACAGGGAGTGAGCAGTTCTTC.

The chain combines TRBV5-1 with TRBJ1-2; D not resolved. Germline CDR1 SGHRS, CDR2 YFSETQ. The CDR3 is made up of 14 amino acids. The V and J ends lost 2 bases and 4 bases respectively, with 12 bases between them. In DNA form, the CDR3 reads TGCGCCAGCAGCTTAGGTGAGGGCGGCTATGGCTACACCTTC. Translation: CASSLGEGGYGYTF.

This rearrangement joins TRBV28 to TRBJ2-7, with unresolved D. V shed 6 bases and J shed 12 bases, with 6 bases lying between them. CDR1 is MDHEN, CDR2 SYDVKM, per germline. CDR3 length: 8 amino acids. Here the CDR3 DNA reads TGTGCCAGCAGCCCCCGGTACTTC. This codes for CASSPRYF.

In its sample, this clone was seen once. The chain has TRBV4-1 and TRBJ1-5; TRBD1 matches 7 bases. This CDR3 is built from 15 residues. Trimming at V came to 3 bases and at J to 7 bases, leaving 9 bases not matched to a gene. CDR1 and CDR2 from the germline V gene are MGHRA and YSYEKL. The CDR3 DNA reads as TGCGCCAGCAGCCACAGCGACAGGGAGTACCAGCCCCAGCATTTT. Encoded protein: CASSHSDREYQPQHF.

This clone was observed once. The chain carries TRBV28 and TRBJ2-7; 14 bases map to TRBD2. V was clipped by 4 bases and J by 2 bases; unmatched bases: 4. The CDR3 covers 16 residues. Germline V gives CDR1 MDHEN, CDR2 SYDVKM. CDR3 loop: CASSSWTSGRTYEQYF. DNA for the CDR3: TGTGCCAGCAGTTCCTGGACTAGCGGGAGGACCTACGAGCAGTACTTC.

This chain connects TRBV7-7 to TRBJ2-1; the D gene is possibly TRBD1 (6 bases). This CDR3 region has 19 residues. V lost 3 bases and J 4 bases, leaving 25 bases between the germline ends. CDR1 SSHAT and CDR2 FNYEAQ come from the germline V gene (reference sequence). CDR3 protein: CASSFQGPVKIRAYNEQFF. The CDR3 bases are TGTGCCAGCAGCTTTCAGGGGCCCGTCAAGATAAGGGCTTACAATGAGCAGTTCTTC.

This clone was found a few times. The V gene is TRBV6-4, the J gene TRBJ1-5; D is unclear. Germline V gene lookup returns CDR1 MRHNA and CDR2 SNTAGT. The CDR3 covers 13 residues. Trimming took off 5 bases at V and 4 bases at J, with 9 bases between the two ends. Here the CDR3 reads CASSPAANQPQHF. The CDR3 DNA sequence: TGTGCCAGCAGTCCGGCAGCGAATCAGCCCCAGCATTTT.

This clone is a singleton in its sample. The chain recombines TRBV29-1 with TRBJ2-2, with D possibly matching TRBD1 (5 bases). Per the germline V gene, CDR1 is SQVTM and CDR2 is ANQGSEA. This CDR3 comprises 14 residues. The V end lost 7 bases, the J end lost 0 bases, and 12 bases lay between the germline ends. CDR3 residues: CSAGTGPNTGELFF. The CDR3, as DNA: TGCAGCGCCGGCACAGGTCCGAACACCGGGGAGCTGTTTTTT.

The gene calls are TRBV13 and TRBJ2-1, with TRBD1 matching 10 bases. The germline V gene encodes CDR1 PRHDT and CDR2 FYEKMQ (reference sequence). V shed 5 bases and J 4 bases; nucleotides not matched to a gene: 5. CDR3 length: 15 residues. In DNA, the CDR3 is TGTGCCAGCAGCATCCGGGACAGGGGTTACAATGAGCAGTTCTTC. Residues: CASSIRDRGYNEQFF.

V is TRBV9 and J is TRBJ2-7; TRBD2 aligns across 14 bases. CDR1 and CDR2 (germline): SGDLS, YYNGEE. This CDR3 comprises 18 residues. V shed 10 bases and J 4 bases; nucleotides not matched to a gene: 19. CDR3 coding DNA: TGTGCCGGCTGGACTAGCGGGAGGCCTGCCCTTCAGGGGTACGAGCAGTACTTC. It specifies CAGWTSGRPALQGYEQYF.

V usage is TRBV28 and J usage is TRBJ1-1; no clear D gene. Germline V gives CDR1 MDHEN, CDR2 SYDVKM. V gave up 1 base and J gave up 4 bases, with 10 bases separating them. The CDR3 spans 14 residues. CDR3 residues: CASSLYTRVTEAFF. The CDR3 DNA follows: TGTGCCAGCAGTTTATATACCCGGGTCACTGAAGCTTTCTTT. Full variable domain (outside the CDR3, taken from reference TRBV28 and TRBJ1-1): DVKVTQSSRYLVKRTGEKVFLECVQDMDHENMFWYRQDPGLGLRLIYFSYDVKMKEKGDIPEGYSVSREKKERFSLILESASTNQTSMYLCASSLYTRVTEAFFGQGTRLTVV.

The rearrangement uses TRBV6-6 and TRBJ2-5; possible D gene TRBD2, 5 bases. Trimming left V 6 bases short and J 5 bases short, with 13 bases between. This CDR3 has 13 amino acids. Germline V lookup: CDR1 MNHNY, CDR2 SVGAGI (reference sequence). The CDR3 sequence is CASSAGMRETQYF. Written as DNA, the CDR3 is TGTGCCAGCAGCGCCGGGATGAGGGAGACCCAGTACTTC.